Listed here are 8 T cell receptor beta chains from one sample, sequenced in a study of long-term antiretroviral therapy in people with HIV. Survey level was the resolution at which the v3.0 immunoSEQ assay ran. Profiling relied on immunoSEQ multiplex PCR, and the TCRdb table lists in-frame clones only, not all of them. Of tens of thousands of clones listed, around 85% are singletons. The specimen was unsorted PBMCs, collected 3.1 years after starting antiretroviral therapy. The receptors here all came from a woman aged 45-65 years with HIV.

V gene TRBV18 combines with J gene TRBJ2-2; 7 bases agree with TRBD1. V lost 0 bases and J lost 0; bases outside the gene matches: 1. This CDR3 region has 16 residues. In germline, CDR1 is KGHSH, CDR2 LQKENI. In DNA form, the CDR3 reads TGTGCCAGCTCACCACCGACAGGGCCGAACACCGGGGAGCTGTTTTTT. Its protein is CASSPPTGPNTGELFF.

The chain carries TRBV9 and TRBJ2-1; 11 bases map to TRBD2. The CDR3 is 15 amino acids. Trimming cost V 0 bases and J 7 bases; bases outside gene matches: 3. Looked up from germline, CDR1 is SGDLS and CDR2 is YYNGEE. The CDR3 DNA sequence: TGTGCCAGCAGCGTAGAACTAGCGGGGGCAAATGAGCAGTTCTTC. It is translated as CASSVELAGANEQFF.

This sequence joins TRBV19 and TRBJ2-3; D might be TRBD1 (5 bases). Germline V CDR1 and CDR2: LNHDA, SQIVND (reference sequence). V was cut by 7 bases and J by 0 bases, with 11 bases left in between. This CDR3 comprises 14 residues. In nucleotides, the CDR3 is TGTGCCAGTACCTCAGGGCGGAGCACAGATACGCAGTATTTT. It yields the protein CASTSGRSTDTQYF. The full variable domain, completed using reference TRBV19 and TRBJ2-3, is DGGITQSPKYLFRKEGQNVTLSCEQNLNHDAMYWYRQDPGQGLRLIYYSQIVNDFQKGDIAEGYSVSREKKESFPLTVTSAQKNPTAFYLCASTSGRSTDTQYFGPGTRLTVL.

The chain links TRBV27 to TRBJ1-1; the D gene is possibly TRBD1 (5 bases). This CDR3 contains 14 residues. Germline assignment: CDR1 MNHEY and CDR2 SMNVEV (reference sequence). V lost 5 bases to trimming and J lost 1 base, with 11 bases between them. The chain's CDR3 is CASSPRGQNTEAFF. The CDR3 region has the DNA TGTGCCAGCAGTCCACGGGGCCAGAACACTGAAGCTTTCTTT.

The chain employs TRBV29-1 and TRBJ1-2, with D perhaps matching TRBD1 (5 bases). V shed 2 bases and J shed 5 bases, with 15 bases lying between them. This CDR3 has 14 amino acids. CDR1 SQVTM and CDR2 ANQGSEA come from the germline V gene. DNA for the CDR3: TGCAGCGTTGAACCGTCAGGGTCACCGTATGGCTACACCTTC. It codes for CSVEPSGSPYGYTF. Complete variable domain (other parts from reference TRBV29-1 and TRBJ1-2): SAVISQKPSRDICQRGTSLTIQCQVDSQVTMMFWYRQQPGQSLTLIATANQGSEATYESGFVIDKFPISRPNLTFSTLTVSNMSPEDSSIYLCSVEPSGSPYGYTFGSGTRLTVV.

V and J are TRBV21-1 and TRBJ2-7; TRBD2 is taken as the D call from the table, unchecked against the DNA. TRBV21-1 is assigned pseudogene status. The CDR3 length is 13 residues. The CDR3 DNA is TGTGCCAGCAGCACTGGGAGGTCCTACGAGCAGTACTTC. Protein: CASSTGRSYEQYF.

CDR3 loop: CASSAGRGGSYNEQFF. As DNA, the CDR3 is TGTGCCAGCAGCGCCGGGCGGGGGGGCTCCTACAATGAGCAGTTCTTC. The chain recombines TRBV7-2 with TRBJ2-1; 9 bases agree with TRBD2. CDR3 size: 16 residues. J lost 0 bases, V lost 5 bases, and 5 bases had no gene match. CDR1 is SGHTA and CDR2 is FQGNSA in the germline V gene.

The chain employs TRBV5-1 and TRBJ1-2; 8 bases are shared with TRBD1. The V gene end was trimmed by 4 bases and the J gene end by 4 bases; junction bases not matched to a gene: 9. Germline V gene data show CDR1 as SGHRS and CDR2 as YFSETQ. This CDR3 has 15 residues. The CDR3: CASSQVQGAIYGYTF. CDR3 nucleotides: TGCGCCAGCAGCCAGGTCCAGGGGGCCATCTATGGCTACACCTTC.